Listed below are T cell receptor beta chains from one sample, sequenced in a study of identical twins. TCRdb re-called the 5' RACE reads through MiXCR, storing one row per CDR3 protein. The sample includes 400,000 or so distinct CDR3 sequences, around 9.7% of them seen just once. Source material: naive T cells sorted from blood. These receptors originate from a woman between 50 and 59 years old in good health. Each CDR3 is given with its conserved first and last residue. A D gene is named only where the DNA matches it firmly. The size entry is marked missing in some rows and otherwise reads once, few, many or a size class.

TGTGCCAGCAGCCAAGTTTGGTGGGATACGCAGTATTTT | CASSQVWWDTQYF | few | . | TRBJ2-3 | TRBV3-1
TGCAGTGCCCGCGGACAGGGAAACTATGGCTACACCTTC | CSARGQGNYGYTF | many | TRBD1 | TRBJ1-2 | TRBV20-1
TGCAGCGTTGGGCCCTCCTACGAGCAGTACTTC | CSVGPSYEQYF | many | . | TRBJ2-7 | TRBV29-1
TGTGCCAGCAGCGCCGGGACAGGGAGCGAGCAGTACTTC | CASSAGTGSEQYF | few | TRBD1 | TRBJ2-7 | TRBV25-1
TGCGCCAGCAGCTTGGCCGTGGTAGCGGGAGTTAAGACCGAGCAGTACTTC | CASSLAVVAGVKTEQYF | many | TRBD2 | TRBJ2-7 | TRBV5-1
TGTGCCACCAGTGATTCGATGGAGCAAGAGACCCAGTACTTC | CATSDSMEQETQYF | . | . | TRBJ2-5 | TRBV24-1
TGTGCCAGCAGCTCCGGGAGCGTCAGCTCCTACAATGAGCAGTTCTTC | CASSSGSVSSYNEQFF | few | . | TRBJ2-1 | TRBV11-3
TGTGCCAGCAGTTACGGGACAGCCCCCTACGAGCAGTACTTC | CASSYGTAPYEQYF | . | TRBD1 | TRBJ2-7 | TRBV6-5
TGCAGTGCAATTAGCGGGAGTTCCCCAATAGGTGAGCAGTTCTTC | CSAISGSSPIGEQFF | few | TRBD2 | TRBJ2-1 | TRBV20-1
TGTGCCAGCAGCTTACCCCGAAAGACCCAGTACTTC | CASSLPRKTQYF | few | . | TRBJ2-5 | TRBV7-2
TGCGCCAGCAGGGTGGGACAGGGGGCCACTGAAGCTTTCTTT | CASRVGQGATEAFF | few | TRBD1 | TRBJ1-1 | TRBV5-1
TGCAGTGCTAGATATCAGGGGAAGGAAGGCTACACCTTC | CSARYQGKEGYTF | . | . | TRBJ1-2 | TRBV20-1
TGTGCCAGCAGGGGGGGACTAGCGGGAGAGCAGTACTTC | CASRGGLAGEQYF | . | TRBD2 | TRBJ2-7 | TRBV2
TGTGCCATCAGTGCCCCGGGACTTCAACCGAGCTCCTACAATGAGCAGTTCTTC | CAISAPGLQPSSYNEQFF | many | . | TRBJ2-1 | TRBV10-3
TGTGCCAGCAGTGAAGGTTGGACAGAATACTATGGCTACACCTTC | CASSEGWTEYYGYTF | few | . | TRBJ1-2 | TRBV6-1
TGCAGTGCTAGAGTGACAGGGTCCACCGGGGAGCTGTTTTTT | CSARVTGSTGELFF | many | TRBD1 | TRBJ2-2 | TRBV20-1
TGTGCCAGCAGCCCGTTGGGAACCAACAATGAGCAGTTCTTC | CASSPLGTNNEQFF | many | . | TRBJ2-1 | TRBV7-9
TGTGCCTGGAGCGGACTAACATACAATGAGCAGTTCTTC | CAWSGLTYNEQFF | many | . | TRBJ2-1 | TRBV30
TGTGCCAGTAGTATAACGGCCCTAAGCGGGAGGCCCTACAATGAGCAGTTCTTC | CASSITALSGRPYNEQFF | . | TRBD2 | TRBJ2-1 | TRBV19
TGTGCCAGCAGGGACTCCAACACAGATACGCAGTATTTT | CASRDSNTDTQYF | . | . | TRBJ2-3 | TRBV6-1
TGTGCCAGCAGTCCCGGGCAGGCCTTAACGGAAGCTTTCTTT | CASSPGQALTEAFF | few | . | TRBJ1-1 | TRBV12-3/TRBV12-4
TGCGCCAGCAGCTCAAGGACTAGCGGGGTCTCCAATGAGCAGTTCTTC | CASSSRTSGVSNEQFF | many | TRBD2 | TRBJ2-1 | TRBV5-1
TGTGCCAGCAGCCAACGGAGTTTTCGAGGCAATGATCAGTTCTTC | CASSQRSFRGNDQFF | . | . | TRBJ2-1 | TRBV14
TGCAGTGCATCCAGGGGGGCTAAGGGGCGATCAACTGAAGCTTTCTTT | CSASRGAKGRSTEAFF | many | TRBD1 | TRBJ1-1 | TRBV20-1
TGTGCCAGTAGTATAGGGATAGCTAACTATGGCTACACCTTC | CASSIGIANYGYTF | . | . | TRBJ1-2 | TRBV19
TGCAGTGCTAGAGGAAGGGGCGGGAGTGGGTTCTTC | CSARGRGGSGFF | many | TRBD2 | TRBJ2-1 | TRBV20-1
TGTGCCAGCAGTTTGGGCGCCAGCAACACTGAAGCTTTCTTT | CASSLGASNTEAFF | many | . | TRBJ1-1 | TRBV12-3/TRBV12-4
TGTGCCAGCAGCTTGGACGGGAGGGGCACAGATACGCAGTATTTT | CASSLDGRGTDTQYF | . | TRBD2 | TRBJ2-3 | TRBV11-2
TGCAGTGCTAGAGCTCTGGGTCTAGCCGGCGAGCAGTACTTC | CSARALGLAGEQYF | many | . | TRBJ2-7 | TRBV20-1
TGTGCCAGCAGTTTCCGGGAGCTGTTTTTT | CASSFRELFF | . | . | TRBJ2-2 | TRBV12-3/TRBV12-4
TGTGCCAGCAGCAGGGACACTGAGCAGTTCTTC | CASSRDTEQFF | few | . | TRBJ2-1 | TRBV7-9
TGCGCCAGCAGCCAAACATCTGGGTATGAGCAGTTCTTC | CASSQTSGYEQFF | many | . | TRBJ2-1 | TRBV5-1
TGTGCCAGCAGTTCCCGGGACAGGGGCGACGAGCAGTACTTC | CASSSRDRGDEQYF | few | TRBD1 | TRBJ2-7 | TRBV12-3/TRBV12-4
TGTGCCATATCCGGACAGACAGTGGGCTACACCTTC | CAISGQTVGYTF | . | . | TRBJ1-2 | TRBV10-3
TGTGCCAGCAGTAATCAACAGGGCTCTGGGGCCAACGTCCTGACTTTC | CASSNQQGSGANVLTF | . | . | TRBJ2-6 | TRBV12-3/TRBV12-4
TGTGCCACCAGTGAGACTCCGGGACCCAGGGGGGTGAATGAGCAGTTCTTC | CATSETPGPRGVNEQFF | . | . | TRBJ2-1 | TRBV24-1
TGCGCCAGCAGCCGAGAGGGCACAGATACGCAGTATTTT | CASSREGTDTQYF | . | . | TRBJ2-3 | TRBV4-1
TGTGCCAGCAGCGTGACGGGAGGTTCCTACAATGAGCAGTTCTTC | CASSVTGGSYNEQFF | many | TRBD2 | TRBJ2-1 | TRBV9
TGCAGCGTCCAACGTGGCGGGACAGGGTTATTC | CSVQRGGTGLF | many | TRBD1 | TRBJ2-7 | TRBV29-1
TGTGCCAGCAGCCCATTCTCCCGGGACCAACTCAGAGTCACGCAGTATTTT | CASSPFSRDQLRVTQYF | . | . | TRBJ2-3 | TRBV7-9
TGCGCCAGCCATGAAAAACTGTTTTTT | CASHEKLFF | many | . | TRBJ1-4 | TRBV5-1
TGTGCCAGCAGCTCGCCAGAAAACTTCCTAAACGAGCAGTACTTC | CASSSPENFLNEQYF | few | . | TRBJ2-7 | TRBV5-5
TGCGCCAGCAGCTTATACAGGGCATATACGCAGTATTTT | CASSLYRAYTQYF | few | . | TRBJ2-3 | TRBV5-1
TGCGCCAGCAGGGTCAGCGGCGTTCACACAGATACGCAGTATTTT | CASRVSGVHTDTQYF | many | . | TRBJ2-3 | TRBV5-1
TGCGCCAGCAGTTACGACAGGGGGCCACCCGGGGAGCTGTTTTTT | CASSYDRGPPGELFF | . | TRBD1 | TRBJ2-2 | TRBV5-1
TGTGCCAGCAGTTTGATCCGGTCGGGGTACTACGAGCAGTACTTC | CASSLIRSGYYEQYF | . | . | TRBJ2-7 | TRBV27
TGCGCCAGCAGTCCACCCGCGGGGGAGACCCAGTACTTC | CASSPPAGETQYF | . | . | TRBJ2-5 | TRBV4-1
TGTGCCAGCAGTTCACCGGGCGGGAGGGGCACAGATACGCAGTATTTT | CASSSPGGRGTDTQYF | few | TRBD2 | TRBJ2-3 | TRBV28
TGTGCCAGCATCCCTCGACAGAGAACACTCGGGGAGCTGTTTTTT | CASIPRQRTLGELFF | many | . | TRBJ2-2 | TRBV28
TGTGCCAGCAGCGGACCGGGACTAGCCTCCTACAATGAGCAGTTCTTC | CASSGPGLASYNEQFF | few | TRBD2 | TRBJ2-1 | TRBV11-2
TGTGCCAGCACCCCTATGGCCTCCACAGATACGCAGTATTTT | CASTPMASTDTQYF | many | . | TRBJ2-3 | TRBV12-3/TRBV12-4
TGTGCCAGCAGCTCCGCCCTACTAGGACGGCGGACAGATACGCAGTATTTT | CASSSALLGRRTDTQYF | many | . | TRBJ2-3 | TRBV7-2
TGTGCCAGCAGTGACTATAGTGGAGCTTCGGGTGAGCAGTTCTTC | CASSDYSGASGEQFF | few | . | TRBJ2-1 | TRBV25-1
TGTGCCAGCAGCGTGGGGCAGGGCCATAATTCACCCCTCCACTTT | CASSVGQGHNSPLHF | . | . | TRBJ1-6 | TRBV6-6
TGTGCCATCAGCCGAGCGGGAGATACGCAGTATTTT | CAISRAGDTQYF | . | . | TRBJ2-3 | TRBV10-3
TGCGCCAGCAGCTTGGCCCTCGGGAAATCAGATACGCAGTATTTT | CASSLALGKSDTQYF | many | . | TRBJ2-3 | TRBV5-1
TGTGCCACCAGTGATTCAGGGTGGGGATCGAACACCGGGGAGCTGTTTTTT | CATSDSGWGSNTGELFF | . | . | TRBJ2-2 | TRBV24-1